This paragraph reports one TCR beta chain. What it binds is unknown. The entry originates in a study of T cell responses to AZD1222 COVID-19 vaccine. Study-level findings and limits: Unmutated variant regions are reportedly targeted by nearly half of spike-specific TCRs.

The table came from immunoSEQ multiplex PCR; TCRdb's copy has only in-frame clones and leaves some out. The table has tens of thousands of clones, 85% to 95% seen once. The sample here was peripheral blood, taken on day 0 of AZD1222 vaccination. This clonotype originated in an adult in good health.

For the CDR3, the DNA is TGCGCCAGCAGTGTAGAGTCACCCCTCCACTTT. As protein: CASSVESPLHF. V usage is TRBV10-1 and J usage is TRBJ1-6; D unclear. This CDR3 has 11 residues. Germline CDR1 WNHNN, CDR2 SYGVQD (reference sequence). Trimming left V 4 bases short and J 10 bases short, with 5 bases between.